A selection of T cell receptor beta chains follows, all from one sample in a study of low-dose radiotherapy and immunotherapy resistance in tumors. Each CDR3 protein is one row after TCRdb ran MiXCR on the reads. This table has over 50,000 distinct CDR3 sequences, approximately 33% appearing once. Sequences were derived from PBMCs, sampled after low-dose radiotherapy plus immunotherapy. These receptor sequences come from a male donor with rectosigmoid adenocarcinoma. CDR3s include the opening cysteine and the closing phenylalanine or tryptophan. D genes are given only for firm matches. Rows give clone size only sometimes, using once, few, many, or a class for an expanded clone.

>TRBV7-3|TRBJ2-3|NA|many
TGTGCCAGCAGCTTCTCCGGGACCTCAGCAGATACGCAGTATTTT
CASSFSGTSADTQYF
>TRBV6-2/TRBV6-3|TRBJ2-3|TRBD2|NA
TGTGCCAGCAGTGACCGGACTAGCGGTTACACAGATACGCAGTATTTT
CASSDRTSGYTDTQYF
>TRBV3-1|TRBJ2-7|NA|NA
TGTGCCAGCAGCCAAGGGCTCGGGCAGGGGAGCTACTACGAGCAGTACTTC
CASSQGLGQGSYYEQYF
>TRBV7-9|TRBJ1-4|NA|many
TGTGCCAGCAGCTCCGTCGGGACGGCAAATGAAAAACTGTTTTTT
CASSSVGTANEKLFF
>TRBV5-1|TRBJ2-1|NA|NA
TGCGCCAGCAGCTTTAACGGAGGGCGATACAATGAGCAGTTCTTC
CASSFNGGRYNEQFF
>TRBV20-1|TRBJ1-1|NA|many
TGCAGTGCTACAGCTGGGGGACGGACTGAAGCTTTCTTT
CSATAGGRTEAFF
>TRBV28|TRBJ1-1|NA|NA
TGTGCCAGCAGTTTGTCCGACCTCCCTGGAGCTTTCTTT
CASSLSDLPGAFF
>TRBV14|TRBJ2-3|TRBD2|many
TGTGCCAGCAGCTTAGCGGGAGTGGTAGATACGCAGTATTTT
CASSLAGVVDTQYF
>TRBV20-1|TRBJ2-3|NA|many
TGCAGTGCTAGTCGGTTGGGCAGCAAAACCACAGATACGCAGTATTTT
CSASRLGSKTTDTQYF
>TRBV18|TRBJ2-3|TRBD2|many
TGTGCCAGCTCACCCCCAGGCGGGGGAATCACAGATACGCAGTATTTT
CASSPPGGGITDTQYF
>TRBV7-9|TRBJ2-3|TRBD1|few
TGTGCCAGCAGCCAGGGGGCCAGTAGCACAGATACGCAGTATTTT
CASSQGASSTDTQYF
>TRBV4-1|TRBJ1-1|NA|few
TGCGCCAGCAGCCAACCGGTCCAGGGCACTGAAGCTTTCTTT
CASSQPVQGTEAFF
>TRBV7-2|TRBJ1-3|NA|NA
TGTGACGGCAGCCCGCAACAGGGATCTGGAAACACCATATATTTT
CDGSPQQGSGNTIYF
>TRBV6-5|TRBJ1-1|TRBD1|NA
TGTGCCAGCAGTGATCGGAGGGGGCAGTTCATGAACACTGAAGCTTTCTTT
CASSDRRGQFMNTEAFF
>TRBV6-2/TRBV6-3|TRBJ1-6|NA|NA
TGTGCCAGCAGTGAACTCCCGATGAGAAATAATTCACCCCTCCACTTT
CASSELPMRNNSPLHF
>TRBV29-1|TRBJ1-2|NA|NA
TGCAGCGTTGACCCCCGGGGGGCAGGCTACACCTTC
CSVDPRGAGYTF
>TRBV12-3/TRBV12-4|TRBJ2-3|TRBD2|NA
TGTGCCAGCACCCTAGGGCCAGCGGGGGGGCTCTATACGCAGTATTTT
CASTLGPAGGLYTQYF
>TRBV12-3/TRBV12-4|TRBJ2-3|NA|NA
TGTGCCAGCAGTTCGGTGGCTACCTCGGTAGGAGATACGCAGTATTTT
CASSSVATSVGDTQYF
>TRBV28|TRBJ2-7|NA|NA
TGTGCCAGCAGCAACCTAGAGATGGGCCACGAGCAGTACTTC
CASSNLEMGHEQYF
>TRBV4-2|TRBJ2-3|NA|many
TGTGCCAGCAGCCAGGGGGCGGGGGACACAGATACGCAGTATTTT
CASSQGAGDTDTQYF
>TRBV5-1|TRBJ1-6|TRBD1|NA
TGCGCCAGCAGCGGGGGACAGGGTTTCTCTGCACCCCTCCACTTT
CASSGGQGFSAPLHF
>TRBV28|TRBJ2-3|TRBD2|few
TGTGCCAGCGCTGCTAGCGGGAGCTCAGATACGCAGTATTTT
CASAASGSSDTQYF
>TRBV11-2|TRBJ1-1|NA|many
TGTGCCAGCAGCTTAGGGGACACGTTGAACACTGAAGCTTTCTTT
CASSLGDTLNTEAFF
>TRBV7-9|TRBJ2-2|NA|NA
TGTGCCAGCAGACCCAGCGGACAGGGAGGGACCGGGGAGCTGTTTTTT
CASRPSGQGGTGELFF
>TRBV28|TRBJ1-4|NA|many
TGTGCCAGCACCTCGTTGGCATCTAATGAAAAACTGTTTTTT
CASTSLASNEKLFF
>TRBV18|TRBJ1-1|NA|many
TGTGCCAGCTCACCACCGAAGGGGGTGGGCGCTGAAGCTTTCTTT
CASSPPKGVGAEAFF
>TRBV29-1|TRBJ1-3|NA|few
TGCAGCGTTGATCAGGGGCGAGCCGGAAACACCATATATTTT
CSVDQGRAGNTIYF
>TRBV28|TRBJ1-2|TRBD1|NA
TGTGCCAGCAGTATGACAGGGGGCGGCTATGGCTACACCTTC
CASSMTGGGYGYTF
>TRBV4-1|TRBJ2-7|NA|many
TGCGCCAGCAGCCAACAGGGGCCAACCTACGAGCAGTACTTC
CASSQQGPTYEQYF